This T cell receptor (beta chain) was identified during a study of beta chain features in type 1 diabetes. Study results and limitations: In all four CD4+ subsets, TCRB CDR3 length was significantly, moderately reduced in type 1 diabetes. In the patient group, naive, central memory and Treg TCRB repertoires seemed more alike than in the healthy donor group.

Expressed TCRB transcripts were sequenced because the entire RNA isolate underwent reverse transcription. The repertoire was sequenced with immunoSEQ multiplex PCR; TCRdb's copy has only in-frame clones and lacks some. The table records almost 350,000 clones, around 9% of them present only once. This CDR3 is 16 amino acids long. Per germline, CDR1 MNHEY and CDR2 SVGAGI. Germline trimming cut 6 bases from V and 4 bases from J; bases unmatched to any gene: 13. Sorting of CD4+ naive, central memory, regulatory and stem cell-like memory cells was performed via CD45RO/CCR7/CD25/CD127/CD95/CD27. Over 95% purity was reached by all sorted populations. As for this clone: Antigen unknown.

Sequenced sample: central memory CD4+ T cells from blood. This chain connects TRBV6-5 to TRBJ2-3; 7 nucleotides line up with TRBD1. This receptor was identified in a man aged 25 to 40 with type 1 diabetes. DNA of the CDR3: TGTGCCAGCAGATACAGCCCCCGGACAGGTCCAGATACGCAGTATTTT. It codes for CASRYSPRTGPDTQYF.